Below, 30 T cell receptor beta chains from the same sample are listed, as sequenced in a study of shared clonotypes between healthy human individuals. It was CD45RO-negative cells, positively selected for CCR7, that made up naive CD8 cells, with terminally differentiated effector memory CD45RA+ cells excluded. Measured with immunoSEQ multiplex PCR; TCRdb has only the in-frame clones, and not every one. The sample gives more than 2 million clones, less than 95% of which show up once; 0.9% to 1.3% is in the top ten. What was sequenced was naive CD8+ T cells sorted from blood. These receptors were obtained from a man aged 18 to 30 in good health.

The V and J genes are TRBV15 and TRBJ2-3, with no clear D. CDR3 length equals 11 residues. Deletions cut 3 bases from V and 6 bases from J, with 4 bases between. Germline lookup yields CDR1 LNHNV and CDR2 YYDKDF (reference sequence). CDR3 DNA: TGTGCCACCAGCAGCCTGGATACGCAGTATTTT. Amino acids: CATSSLDTQYF.

The chain carries TRBV5-6 and TRBJ2-1, with D perhaps TRBD1 or TRBD2 (5 bases each). Trimming removed 1 base at V and 9 bases at J, with 8 bases between. The CDR3 is 12 amino acids. The germline V gene has CDR1 SGHDT and CDR2 YYEEEE. As DNA, the CDR3 is TGTGCCAGCAGCTTGACCGGGACTGAGCAGTTCTTC. Encoded protein: CASSLTGTEQFF.

In this sample, this clone turned up once. The V call is TRBV7-2, the J call TRBJ2-7; D is uncertain. V lost 1 base and J 0 bases, leaving 10 bases between the germline ends. In germline, CDR1 is SGHTA, CDR2 FQGNSA. CDR3 size: 15 residues. Here the CDR3 reads CASSLEASPSYEQYF. CDR3 nucleotides: TGTGCCAGCAGCTTAGAAGCATCTCCCTCCTACGAGCAGTACTTC.

The V gene is TRBV7-9, the J gene TRBJ1-3, with a tentative D call TRBD1 (5 bases). The V end was cut by 5 bases, the J end by 0 bases, with 14 bases between. CDR3 length: 16 amino acids. CDR1 and CDR2 (germline): SEHNR, FQNEAQ (reference sequence). CDR3 region: CASSPLRESSGNTIYF. In DNA, the CDR3 is TGTGCCAGCAGCCCCCTCAGGGAGAGCTCTGGAAACACCATATATTTT.

Details on this clone: The sample holds other DNA sequences that translate to the same CDR3. The genes are TRBV7-9 and TRBJ1-2; no reliable D call. V lost 1 base and J 0 bases, leaving 6 bases between the germline ends. The CDR3 contains 14 residues. CDR1 and CDR2 (germline): SEHNR, FQNEAQ (reference sequence). CDR3 in amino acids: CASSLGTANYGYTF. Here the CDR3 DNA reads TGTGCCAGCAGCTTAGGGACGGCTAACTATGGCTACACCTTC.

This sequence joins TRBV6-1 and TRBJ2-1; 9 positions match TRBD2. Germline assignment: CDR1 MNHNS and CDR2 SASEGT. The CDR3 sequence is 16 residues long. J was trimmed by 5 bases and V by 2 bases; bases with no gene match: 7. The CDR3 reads CASSEFGGRAHNEQFF. DNA of the CDR3: TGTGCCAGCAGTGAATTCGGCGGGAGGGCCCACAATGAGCAGTTCTTC.

The gene calls are TRBV4-1 and TRBJ1-2; possible D gene TRBD1, 6 bases. V was shortened by 0 bases and J by 4 bases, with 12 bases between the two germline ends. Germline V lookup: CDR1 MGHRA, CDR2 YSYEKL. The CDR3 is 15 amino acids. CDR3 DNA sequence: TGCGCCAGCAGCCAAGATAGAGGACAGATCTATGGCTACACCTTC. As protein: CASSQDRGQIYGYTF.

The chain links TRBV7-9 to TRBJ2-7, with unresolved D. The CDR3 sequence is 14 residues long. In germline, CDR1 is SEHNR, CDR2 FQNEAQ (reference sequence). The V and J ends lost 5 bases and 5 bases respectively, with 16 bases between them. The CDR3 region is CASSHMTVGDEQYF. DNA for the CDR3: TGTGCCAGCAGCCACATGACGGTCGGCGACGAGCAGTACTTC. Full variable domain (rest looked up from reference TRBV7-9 and TRBJ2-7): DTGVSQNPRHKITKRGQNVTFRCDPISEHNRLYWYRQTLGQGPEFLTYFQNEAQLEKSRLLSDRFSAERPKGSFSTLEIQRTEQGDSAMYLCASSHMTVGDEQYFGPGTRLTVT.

This chain links TRBV19 with TRBJ2-7, with a weak D call TRBD1 (6 bases). Deletions cut 5 bases from V and 0 bases from J, with 17 bases between. Per germline, CDR1 LNHDA and CDR2 SQIVND (reference sequence). The CDR3 length is 16 residues. The CDR3 sequence: CASSAYRDTSSYEQYF. The DNA of the CDR3 is TGTGCCAGTAGTGCGTACCGGGACACCAGCTCCTACGAGCAGTACTTC.

The rearrangement uses TRBV16 and TRBJ2-3; D is unresolved. The V end lost 1 base, the J end lost 1 base, and 6 bases lay between the germline ends. Germline V gene sequence: CDR1 KGHSY, CDR2 FQNENV. The CDR3 extends over 14 amino acids. CDR3 region: CASSQFAGTDTQYF. For the CDR3, the DNA is TGTGCCAGCAGCCAATTTGCGGGCACAGATACGCAGTATTTT. The full variable domain, its missing parts supplied by reference TRBV16 and TRBJ2-3, is GEEVAQTPKHLVRGEGQKAKLYCAPIKGHSYVFWYQQVLKNEFKFLISFQNENVFDETGMPKERFSAKCLPNSPCSLEIQATKLEDSAVYFCASSQFAGTDTQYFGPGTRLTVL.

The chain combines TRBV5-4 with TRBJ2-5; 9 bases align to TRBD1. V shed 7 bases, J shed 5 bases, and the junction held 3 bases outside the gene matches. The CDR3 is 12 amino acids. The germline V gene has CDR1 SGHNT and CDR2 YYREEE (reference sequence). The CDR3 nucleotides read TGTGCCAGCGGGACAGGGATGGAGACCCAGTACTTC. Translated, it gives CASGTGMETQYF.

This sequence joins TRBV18 and TRBJ2-7, with D possibly being TRBD2 (6 bases). The V gene lost 3 bases and the J gene lost 6 bases, with 18 bases spanning the gap. CDR3 size: 15 residues. Looked up from germline, CDR1 is KGHSH and CDR2 is LQKENI. The CDR3 nucleotides are TGTGCCAGCTCACCGGCCACGGAGGGGAAGGGCGAGCAGTACTTC. It is translated as CASSPATEGKGEQYF.

Written as DNA, the CDR3 is TGTGCCAGCAGCTTAGGGCGCGGCGGGGACACCGGGGAGCTGTTTTTT. It yields the protein CASSLGRGGDTGELFF. The chain employs TRBV7-9 and TRBJ2-2; tentatively, D is TRBD2 (6 bases). The CDR3 extends over 16 amino acids. Trimming took off 1 base at V and 3 bases at J, with 12 bases between the two ends. Germline CDR1 reads SEHNR; CDR2 reads FQNEAQ (reference sequence).

The chain couples TRBV27 to TRBJ2-1; 7 nucleotides match TRBD2. CDR1 and CDR2 from the germline V gene are MNHEY and SMNVEV (reference sequence). With 5 bases clipped from V and 13 bases from J, the junction kept 8 bases outside the gene matches. The CDR3 has 12 amino acids. This CDR3 is CASSLGGGPQFF. CDR3 DNA: TGTGCCAGCAGTCTCGGGGGAGGGCCCCAGTTCTTC.

V is TRBV5-1 and J is TRBJ2-2; D is ambiguous. V lost 4 bases, J lost 0 bases, and 7 bases lay in between. Germline CDR1 SGHRS, CDR2 YFSETQ. The CDR3 contains 14 residues. CDR3 in amino acids: CASSTTPNTGELFF. CDR3 in DNA: TGCGCCAGCAGCACGACACCGAACACCGGGGAGCTGTTTTTT.

This chain uses TRBV7-6 with TRBJ1-6; perhaps TRBD1 as D (6 bases). The length of the CDR3 is 14 residues. V was pared by 0 bases and J by 6 bases, with 6 bases between. Germline lookup yields CDR1 SGHVS and CDR2 FNYEAQ. The CDR3 bases are TGTGCCAGCAGCTTAGCAGGGGGTAATTCACCCCTCCACTTT. Encoded protein: CASSLAGGNSPLHF.

Here the CDR3 DNA reads TGTGCCAGCAGCGTATCCCGGGCCGTTTCCTACGAGCAGTACTTC. Translating it yields CASSVSRAVSYEQYF. J is TRBJ2-7 and V is TRBV11-2; D uncertain. This CDR3 spans 15 amino acids. Germline lookup yields CDR1 SGHAT and CDR2 FQNNGV. The ends were cut back, 5 bases at V and 1 base at J, with 15 bases in the middle.

The V and J genes are TRBV9 and TRBJ2-1; possible D gene TRBD2, 6 bases. CDR3 length equals 14 residues. Germline values: CDR1 SGDLS, CDR2 YYNGEE. Trimming took off 4 bases at V and 7 bases at J, with 15 bases between the two ends. For the CDR3, the DNA is TGTGCCAGCAGCAATCCGGGACTGGGTAATGAGCAGTTCTTC. It is translated as CASSNPGLGNEQFF.

The V and J genes are TRBV4-1 and TRBJ2-3; 11 bases fit TRBD1. The CDR3 spans 16 residues. Trimming cost V 1 base and J 4 bases; bases outside gene matches: 4. CDR1 is MGHRA and CDR2 is YSYEKL in the germline V gene. CDR3 sequence reads: CASSQGEDRGPDTQYF. In DNA form, the CDR3 reads TGCGCCAGCAGCCAAGGCGAGGACAGGGGGCCAGATACGCAGTATTTT.

The rearrangement links TRBV19 to TRBJ1-2; D gene unclear. The length of the CDR3 is 14 residues. Per germline, CDR1 LNHDA and CDR2 SQIVND (reference sequence). With 4 bases removed from V and 4 bases from J, the gap between germline ends came to 13 bases. The CDR3 region is CASSTPANAYGYTF. DNA for the CDR3: TGTGCCAGTAGTACTCCCGCAAATGCCTATGGCTACACCTTC. Filled out from reference TRBV19 and TRBJ1-2, the complete variable domain reads DGGITQSPKYLFRKEGQNVTLSCEQNLNHDAMYWYRQDPGQGLRLIYYSQIVNDFQKGDIAEGYSVSREKKESFPLTVTSAQKNPTAFYLCASSTPANAYGYTFGSGTRLTVV.

This clone was seen only once. The sample contains more than one DNA sequence encoding this CDR3. V and J are TRBV27 and TRBJ2-1, with 9 bases aligning to TRBD2. CDR1 and CDR2 (germline): MNHEY, SMNVEV (reference sequence). The CDR3 covers 15 residues. Trimming cost V 2 bases and J 4 bases; bases outside gene matches: 3. The CDR3 coding sequence is TGTGCCAGCAGTTTAGGCCTAGCGGGATACAATGAGCAGTTCTTC. Translating it yields CASSLGLAGYNEQFF.

The CDR3 nucleotides read TGTGCCAGCAGTTACGTAAGGAGGATTTCCTCCTACGAGCAGTACTTC. Translating gives CASSYVRRISSYEQYF. J is TRBJ2-7 and V is TRBV6-7, with a weak D call TRBD2 (5 bases). TRBV6-7 is identified as an open reading frame with a role that is uncertain. V was shortened by 2 bases and J by 0 bases, with 14 bases between the two germline ends. The length of the CDR3 is 16 residues.

V and J are TRBV7-6 and TRBJ2-1, with 8 bases identical to TRBD2. Germline V gene data show CDR1 as SGHVS and CDR2 as FNYEAQ. The ends lost 3 bases at V and 9 bases at J; junction bases unmatched: 10. The CDR3 has 15 residues. This CDR3 is CASSFGTSRFAEQFF. CDR3 nucleotide sequence: TGTGCCAGCAGCTTCGGGACTAGTAGGTTCGCTGAGCAGTTCTTC. The full variable domain, completed using reference TRBV7-6 and TRBJ2-1, is GAGVSQSPRYKVTKRGQDVALRCDPISGHVSLYWYRQALGQGPEFLTYFNYEAQQDKSGLPNDRFSAERPEGSISTLTIQRTEQRDSAMYRCASSFGTSRFAEQFFGPGTRLTVL.

The V call is TRBV9, the J call TRBJ2-3, with D perhaps TRBD2 (5 bases). Looked up from germline, CDR1 is SGDLS and CDR2 is YYNGEE. Trimming stripped 1 base from V and 1 base from J, with 10 bases between. The CDR3 sequence is 15 residues long. CDR3 loop: CASSVSWTRTDTQYF. The DNA for the CDR3 is TGTGCCAGCAGCGTAAGCTGGACTCGCACAGATACGCAGTATTTT.

Worth noting for this clone: This sample includes further DNA sequences coding for the same CDR3. The gene calls are TRBV5-6 and TRBJ1-5; no clear D. The CDR3 has 14 amino acids. Germline CDR1 reads SGHDT; CDR2 reads YYEEEE. V lost 4 bases and J 1 base, leaving 9 bases between the germline ends. This CDR3 reads CASSLDGSNQPQHF. The CDR3 DNA reads TGTGCCAGCAGCCTGGACGGCAGCAATCAGCCCCAGCATTTT.

The rearrangement joins TRBV5-4 to TRBJ2-1; TRBD2 agrees at 8 bases. The CDR3 has 14 residues. Trimming at V came to 4 bases and at J to 7 bases, leaving 7 bases not matched to a gene. The germline CDR1 and CDR2 sequences are SGHNT and YYREEE (reference sequence). The CDR3 protein is CASSPLAGLNEQFF. The CDR3 DNA follows: TGTGCCAGCAGCCCTTTAGCGGGGCTGAATGAGCAGTTCTTC.

This clone was observed a single time. The genes are TRBV6-5 and TRBJ1-6; D unresolved. Germline-derived CDR1 and CDR2 are MNHEY and SVGAGI. This CDR3 has 15 residues. Between the trimmed V and J ends, which lost 6 bases and 0 bases, there was a span of 9 bases. The CDR3 here is CASRLEVSYNSPLHF. CDR3 DNA sequence: TGTGCCAGCAGACTCGAGGTCTCCTATAATTCACCCCTCCACTTT.

This rearrangement joins TRBV4-1 to TRBJ1-1; D may be TRBD1 (6 bases). Deletions cut 4 bases from V and 0 bases from J, with 15 bases between. The CDR3 loop spans 16 amino acids. CDR1 is MGHRA and CDR2 is YSYEKL in the germline V gene. The CDR3 DNA sequence: TGCGCCAGCAGCCCCGAGCAGGGGTTGTTGAACACTGAAGCTTTCTTT. Translated: CASSPEQGLLNTEAFF.

V is TRBV28 and J is TRBJ2-4, with TRBD2 matching over 7 bases. This CDR3 comprises 16 residues. Losses at the gene ends were 7 bases for V and 2 bases for J; bases not matched to a gene: 11. Germline CDR1 MDHEN, CDR2 SYDVKM. This chain's CDR3 is CASTLMGEGTKNIQYF. The DNA for the CDR3 is TGTGCCAGCACCTTAATGGGGGAGGGCACCAAAAACATTCAGTACTTC.

This clone was seen just once. The same CDR3 can be traced to other DNA sequences in this sample. The chain has TRBV7-8 and TRBJ2-7; 7 bases match TRBD1. Looked up from germline, CDR1 is SGHVS and CDR2 is FQNEAQ. V lost 3 bases and J lost 7; bases outside the gene matches: 3. The CDR3 totals 12 residues. Here the CDR3 DNA reads TGTGCCAGCAGCTTTGACAGGGATGAGCAGTACTTC. Encoded protein: CASSFDRDEQYF.